The 2 T cell receptor beta chains listed next were all sequenced from one sample in a study of cytomegalovirus exposure and HLA in healthy donors. The PCR made use of 60 Vbeta and 13 Jbeta primers. Measured with immunoSEQ multiplex PCR; TCRdb has only the in-frame clones, and not every one. Of around 130,000 clones in the sample, around 80% were seen once. Sequenced material: PBMCs. These TCRs come from a woman aged 35 to 49 in good health and CMV-seronegative.

This clone was seen a few times. The chain carries TRBV2 and TRBJ2-5, with a tentative D call TRBD2 (5 bases). Germline V CDR1 and CDR2: SNHLY, FYNNEI. V was clipped by 7 bases and J by 0 bases, with 9 bases between them. This CDR3 has 13 amino acids. CDR3 coding DNA: TGTGCCAGCACCCCGGGGTACCAAGAGACCCAGTACTTC. As protein: CASTPGYQETQYF.

The chain couples TRBV30 to TRBJ2-2; D is possibly TRBD2 (6 bases). V lost 2 bases to trimming and J lost 6 bases, with 7 bases between them. CDR1 GTSNPN and CDR2 SVGIG come from the germline V gene (reference sequence). The CDR3 has 12 residues. CDR3 nucleotide sequence: TGTGCCTGGAGTACGGGGGCCGGGGAGCTGTTTTTT. Encoded protein: CAWSTGAGELFF.